The rows below give T cell receptor beta chains drawn from one sample of a study of shared clonotypes between healthy human individuals. This table comes from immunoSEQ multiplex PCR, and its TCRdb copy is limited to in-frame clones, with some not included. The sample lists under 700,000 clones, around 96% occurring once. Sequencing used naive CD8+ T cells sorted from blood. These receptors were obtained from a woman aged 30 to 39 in good health. Both conserved end residues are part of each CDR3. Fields, in order: V gene, D gene, clone size, J gene, CDR3 DNA, CDR3 protein. A D gene is named only where the DNA matches it firmly. Expanded clones get a size class; other rows say once, few or many, or leave the size out.

>TRBV28|TRBD1|NA|TRBJ1-2
TGTGCCAGCAGTTTGACAGGGGATGGCTACACCTTC
CASSLTGDGYTF
>TRBV13|TRBD1|NA|TRBJ1-2
TGTGCCAGCAGCCAGGGGGTAGACAGCTCCTATGGCTACACCTTC
CASSQGVDSSYGYTF
>TRBV28|TRBD1|once|TRBJ1-1
TGTGCCAGCAGTCAGGGGGGTTGGCCTGAAGCTTTCTTT
CASSQGGWPEAFF
>TRBV28|TRBD1|NA|TRBJ1-2
TGTGCCAGCAGTCTAGACAGGGGGTATGGCTACACCTTC
CASSLDRGYGYTF
>TRBV6-1|NA|NA|TRBJ1-1
TGTGCCAGCAGTGATCCTTTACTGGGTAACGCTGAAGCTTTCTTT
CASSDPLLGNAEAFF
>TRBV27|TRBD1|once|TRBJ2-7
TGTGCCAGCAGTTTATCGGGACAGACCTACGAGCAGTACTTC
CASSLSGQTYEQYF
>TRBV27|TRBD1|NA|TRBJ1-4
TGTGCCAGCAGCACCGGGACAGGGTGGGGTGAAAAACTGTTTTTT
CASSTGTGWGEKLFF
>TRBV30|NA|few|TRBJ1-1
TGTGCCTACTCTAAGACTGCGAACACTGAAGCTTTCTTT
CAYSKTANTEAFF
>TRBV6-1|TRBD1|once|TRBJ2-6
TGTGCCAGCAGTGAAAGGGGACAGGGGGCGTACGGGGCCAACGTCCTGACTTTC
CASSERGQGAYGANVLTF
>TRBV12-5|NA|NA|TRBJ1-1
TGTGCTAGTGGTGTAGGTACCTTTTCGGGCACTGAAGCTTTCTTT
CASGVGTFSGTEAFF
>TRBV4-1|TRBD2|NA|TRBJ2-7
TGCGCCAGCAGCCATTATCTAGCGGGAGGTCAGGCTGGAGGGGAGCAGTACTTC
CASSHYLAGGQAGGEQYF
>TRBV7-9|NA|NA|TRBJ2-7
TGTGCCAGCAGCTTAGGCTCGGAAGGGAAGGAATCCTACGAGCAGTACTTC
CASSLGSEGKESYEQYF
>TRBV5-6|NA|NA|TRBJ2-3
TGTGCCAGCAGCGAGGGACTTCATACGCAGTATTTT
CASSEGLHTQYF
>TRBV19|NA|NA|TRBJ2-7
TGTGCCACCAGGGCGGGTCAGGAGCAGTACTTC
CATRAGQEQYF
>TRBV5-6|NA|NA|TRBJ1-5
TGTGCCAGCAGCTATGGGACCGGGGGGAGTCAGCCCCAGCATTTT
CASSYGTGGSQPQHF
>TRBV27|TRBD2|NA|TRBJ2-2
TGTGCCAGCAGTTCCAGCGGGAAGAACACCGGGGAGCTGTTTTTT
CASSSSGKNTGELFF
>TRBV28|NA|NA|TRBJ2-7
TGTGCCCTGGGGCGGAGCTCCTACGAGCAGTACTTC
CALGRSSYEQYF
>TRBV9|TRBD2|NA|TRBJ2-7
TGTGCCAGCAGCGCTCGGACTAGCGGAACCTCCGGGGAGCAGTACTTC
CASSARTSGTSGEQYF
>TRBV27|TRBD1|NA|TRBJ2-7
TGTGCCAGCACTTGGGGGACAGGGGGAGAGCAGTACTTC
CASTWGTGGEQYF
>TRBV11-2|NA|NA|TRBJ2-5
TGTGCCAGCAGCTTAGAAGCTCGGGCCCAGTACTTC
CASSLEARAQYF
>TRBV15|NA|NA|TRBJ2-7
TGTGCCACCAGCAGAACCACTAGTCCGCGGGGCGAGCAGTACTTC
CATSRTTSPRGEQYF
>TRBV27|NA|few|TRBJ2-7
TGTGCCAGCAGTCACGGACAGTCCTACGAGCAGTACTTC
CASSHGQSYEQYF
>TRBV19|NA|NA|TRBJ2-1
TGTGCCAGTAGTATAGACCTGGAAGACGATGAGCAGTTCTTC
CASSIDLEDDEQFF
>TRBV27|NA|once|TRBJ2-7
TGTGCCAGCAGTTTTCGGGGCGCGTACGACGAGCAGTACTTC
CASSFRGAYDEQYF
>TRBV11-2|NA|once|TRBJ2-3
TGTGCCAGCAGCTTAGTGTTGCGGGACACAGATACGCAGTATTTT
CASSLVLRDTDTQYF